These 6 T cell receptor beta chains share one sample of origin, sequenced in a study of control samples from healthy donors and cancer patients. Profiled with immunoSEQ multiplex PCR; TCRdb holds only in-frame clones, not every one. The table includes roughly 100,000 clones, around 88% detected once. Source material: blood. The source of these receptors is a man aged 30-40 years in good health.

The count of this clone is one. This chain uses TRBV6-5 with TRBJ1-1; D perhaps matches TRBD1 (6 bases). The ends were cut back, 7 bases at V and 3 bases at J, with 18 bases in the middle. Germline V gene lookup returns CDR1 MNHEY and CDR2 SVGAGI. This CDR3 is built from 15 residues. As DNA, the CDR3 is TGTGCCAGCACCCAATACAGGGAACTCCACACTGAAGCTTTCTTT. Residues: CASTQYRELHTEAFF.

The rearrangement uses TRBV7-6 and TRBJ2-7; maybe TRBD2 (6 bases). The CDR3 extends over 14 amino acids. Germline V lookup: CDR1 SGHVS, CDR2 FNYEAQ. Trimming shortened V by 5 bases and J by 5 bases, and 16 bases separated the two germline ends. The CDR3 DNA is TGTGCCAGCAGCCCCCCCGGGAGTGAGGACGAGCAGTACTTC. As protein: CASSPPGSEDEQYF.

The chain links TRBV24-1 to TRBJ2-7, with TRBD1 as a possible D gene (5 bases). CDR1 and CDR2 from the germline V gene are KGHDR and SFDVKD. V was trimmed by 6 bases and J by 1 base, leaving 6 bases between them. CDR3 length: 12 residues. DNA for the CDR3: TGTGCCACCAGTCCAGGGTCCTACGAGCAGTACTTC. This codes for CATSPGSYEQYF.

The rearrangement links TRBV15 to TRBJ2-7, with 7 bases lining up with TRBD1. The trim removed 0 bases at V and 5 bases at J, leaving 7 bases unmatched. Germline values: CDR1 LNHNV, CDR2 YYDKDF (reference sequence). CDR3 length equals 15 residues. In nucleotides, the CDR3 is TGTGCCACCAGCAGAGATCCAGGGGGTAGCGACGAGCAGTACTTC. This sequence encodes CATSRDPGGSDEQYF. Based on the CDR3 plus reference TRBV15 and TRBJ2-7, the full variable domain is DAMVIQNPRYQVTQFGKPVTLSCSQTLNHNVMYWYQQKSSQAPKLLFHYYDKDFNNEADTPDNFQSRRPNTSFCFLDIRSPGLGDTAMYLCATSRDPGGSDEQYFGPGTRLTVT.

This clone has just a few counts. The chain carries TRBV30 and TRBJ2-4; 13 bases map to TRBD2. Trimming removed 2 bases from V and 1 base from J; junction bases left unmatched: 5. CDR1 is GTSNPN, CDR2 SVGIG, per germline (reference sequence). There are 17 residues in the CDR3. This chain's CDR3 is CAWSSGLAGAAKNIQYF. The CDR3 DNA sequence: TGTGCCTGGAGTTCCGGACTAGCGGGAGCGGCCAAAAACATTCAGTACTTC.

This rearrangement joins TRBV9 to TRBJ2-1; no clear D. The CDR3 is made up of 15 amino acids. Trimming left V 0 bases short and J 5 bases short, with 12 bases between. CDR1 SGDLS and CDR2 YYNGEE come from the germline V gene. As DNA, the CDR3 is TGTGCCAGCAGCGTAGGCTGGGCAGGCGACAATGAGCAGTTCTTC. The encoded protein is CASSVGWAGDNEQFF.